This T cell receptor (beta chain) was recovered during a study of T cell responses to AZD1222 COVID-19 vaccine. Study conclusions and caveats: The repertoires were collected only after the peak T cell response. CD4 TCRs linked to vaccination spanned spike, dominating at 160-218 and 743-854. Donors skewed white British and female; clonal diversity was possibly underestimated.

V was shortened by 3 bases and J by 4 bases, with 6 bases between the two germline ends. The CDR3 covers 11 residues. Germline V lookup: CDR1 GTSNPN, CDR2 SVGIG (reference sequence). Concerning this clone itself: No antigen is known for it.

Produced via immunoSEQ multiplex PCR; TCRdb's table is partial and in-frame only. Of about 140,000 clones listed, 80% to 95% are singletons. The TCR sequence derives from an adult in good health. The rearrangement uses TRBV30 and TRBJ2-5; D gene unclear. The material was peripheral blood, obtained on day 0 of AZD1222 vaccination. The CDR3 region is CAWRFGETQYF. The DNA for the CDR3 is TGTGCCTGGAGGTTCGGAGAGACCCAGTACTTC. The full variable domain, with the rest looked up from reference TRBV30 and TRBJ2-5, is SQTIHQWPATLVQPVGSPLSLECTVEGTSNPNLYWYRQAAGRGLQLLFYSVGIGQISSEVPQNLSASRPQDRQFILSSKKLLLSDSGFYLCAWRFGETQYFGPGTRLLVL.